These 29 T cell receptor beta chains share one sample of origin, sequenced in a study of PD-1 blockade in classical Hodgkin lymphoma. Each patient relapsed following autologous stem cell transplantation, and prior brentuximab vedotin exposure differed. Clones were read by immunoSEQ multiplex PCR, and TCRdb kept only the in-frame ones, dropping some. The repertoire holds 75,000 to 100,000 clones, with more than 80% as singletons. The source material was peripheral blood mononuclear cells (PBMCs), sampled before the second cycle of nivolumab. The source is a human donor with classical Hodgkin lymphoma.

The chain links TRBV7-9 to TRBJ2-7; 13 bases align to TRBD2. The V gene's germline CDR1 is SEHNR and CDR2 FQNEAQ (reference sequence). The CDR3 is 18 amino acids. Unmatched junction bases numbered 10, after V lost 5 bases and J lost 0 bases. Here the CDR3 DNA reads TGTGCCAGCAGCAATACATTACTAGCGGGAGGGAGCTCCTACGAGCAGTACTTC. Protein product: CASSNTLLAGGSSYEQYF.

J is TRBJ1-5 and V is TRBV28, with D perhaps TRBD1 (5 bases). The CDR3 totals 14 residues. CDR1 is MDHEN, CDR2 SYDVKM, per germline. V dropped 3 bases and J dropped 6 bases, with 12 bases sitting between them. CDR3 bases: TGTGCCAGCAGTTTGATCGGGGGGGGTCAGCCCCAGCATTTT. It yields the protein CASSLIGGGQPQHF.

The chain combines TRBV14 with TRBJ1-2, with TRBD1 as a possible D gene (6 bases). The germline V gene has CDR1 SGHDN and CDR2 FVKESK. V lost 5 bases, J lost 6 bases, and 31 bases lay in between. The CDR3 runs 19 residues. CDR3 protein: CASSGGAYGTASLSHGYTF. Written as DNA, the CDR3 is TGTGCCAGCAGCGGGGGGGCCTACGGGACCGCTTCTCTCTCCCATGGCTACACCTTC.

CDR3 nucleotides: TGTGCCAGCAGTTTCTGGACTAGCGGGAGGGCGAGTGAGCAGTTCTTC. Protein product: CASSFWTSGRASEQFF. The chain recombines TRBV27 with TRBJ2-1, with 15 bases lining up with TRBD2. The CDR3 is 16 residues long. The germline V gene encodes CDR1 MNHEY and CDR2 SMNVEV (reference sequence). After removal of 3 bases from V and 9 bases from J, the junction contained 6 bases not matched to a gene.

This chain connects TRBV19 to TRBJ2-7; 11 bases are a match to TRBD2. This CDR3 has 15 amino acids. V lost 7 bases to trimming and J lost 6 bases; unmatched junction nucleotides: 11. Germline-derived CDR1 and CDR2 are LNHDA and SQIVND (reference sequence). DNA of the CDR3: TGTGCCAGTACCAGTTCTAGCGGGGGGCCGGGCGAGCAGTACTTC. Its translation is CASTSSSGGPGEQYF.

The chain couples TRBV9 to TRBJ2-7; D might be TRBD1 or TRBD2, each matching 5 bases. CDR1 and CDR2 from the germline V gene are SGDLS and YYNGEE. V was cut by 0 bases and J by 2 bases, with 12 bases left in between. The CDR3 is 15 residues long. The CDR3 protein is CASSVGGDRTYEQYF. In nucleotides, the CDR3 is TGTGCCAGCAGCGTAGGAGGGGACCGAACCTACGAGCAGTACTTC.

The chain combines TRBV2 with TRBJ1-5, with D tentatively TRBD1 (6 bases). Germline lookup yields CDR1 SNHLY and CDR2 FYNNEI. This CDR3 has 15 amino acids. Trimming cost V 6 bases and J 0 bases, with 12 bases left between them. The CDR3 bases are TGTGCCAGCAGCCGGGACACCTATAGCAATCAGCCCCAGCATTTT. Its translation is CASSRDTYSNQPQHF.

The chain has TRBV7-2 and TRBJ2-3; 7 bases line up with TRBD2. The germline CDR1 and CDR2 sequences are SGHTA and FQGNSA. The CDR3 has 15 amino acids. The junction had 8 bases not matched to a gene; V was cut back by 2 bases and J by 6 bases. CDR3 region: CASSLLAVPGDTQYF. The CDR3, as DNA: TGTGCCAGCAGCTTACTAGCGGTGCCGGGGGATACGCAGTATTTT.

This rearrangement joins TRBV6-5 to TRBJ2-3, with D possibly TRBD1 on 6 matching bases. Trimming pared 1 base from V and 5 bases from J, leaving 7 bases between. In germline, CDR1 is MNHEY, CDR2 SVGAGI. The CDR3 sequence is 13 residues long. This CDR3 reads CASSYLGGDTQYF. CDR3 coding DNA: TGTGCCAGCAGTTACTTAGGGGGAGATACGCAGTATTTT.

The gene calls are TRBV6-5 and TRBJ2-3; D remains ambiguous. The CDR3 is 15 amino acids. The V and J ends lost 2 bases and 1 base respectively, with 10 bases between them. The germline CDR1 and CDR2 sequences are MNHEY and SVGAGI. The CDR3 nucleotides read TGTGCCAGCAGTTACGGCGGACCCGGCACAGATACGCAGTATTTT. Its translation is CASSYGGPGTDTQYF.

In its sample, this clone was seen once. Its ends do not fully match the called genes, so a read error is possible. This chain uses TRBV9 with TRBJ1-2, with D unclear. Germline values: CDR1 SGDLS, CDR2 YYNGEE. The CDR3 is made up of 15 amino acids. CDR3 nucleotides: TGTGCCAGCAGCGTAAACCCCACCCCCCCCGCCCCAGTGGGGTTC. Protein product: CASSVNPTPPAPVGF.

The rearrangement uses TRBV19 and TRBJ2-3, with D possibly being TRBD2 (5 bases). V dropped 3 bases and J dropped 6 bases, with 19 bases sitting between them. This CDR3 region has 16 residues. The germline V gene has CDR1 LNHDA and CDR2 SQIVND (reference sequence). The DNA of the CDR3 is TGTGCCAGTAGTATCCTCCTAAGCTCCAGAGGGGATACGCAGTATTTT. The encoded protein is CASSILLSSRGDTQYF.

V is TRBV5-1 and J is TRBJ2-2, with TRBD1 matching 8 bases. This CDR3 has 17 residues. CDR1 SGHRS and CDR2 YFSETQ come from the germline V gene. V lost 0 bases to trimming and J lost 2 bases; unmatched junction nucleotides: 6. DNA of the CDR3: TGCGCCAGCAGCTTGGGGCCCACAGGGGGAAACACCGGGGAGCTGTTTTTT. The encoded protein is CASSLGPTGGNTGELFF.

This rearrangement joins TRBV28 to TRBJ2-7, with 10 bases fitting TRBD1. The CDR3 has 16 amino acids. Trimming cost V 5 bases and J 3 bases; bases outside gene matches: 10. Germline V lookup: CDR1 MDHEN, CDR2 SYDVKM. CDR3 amino acids: CASSLPRGDRGYEQYF. The CDR3 bases are TGTGCCAGCAGTCTACCCCGTGGGGACAGGGGCTACGAGCAGTACTTC.

In this sample, this clone turned up many times. The rearrangement links TRBV19 to TRBJ1-5; perhaps TRBD1 as D (5 bases). Trimming removed 3 bases from V and 7 bases from J, with 16 bases in between. Germline CDR1 LNHDA, CDR2 SQIVND (reference sequence). This CDR3 region has 15 residues. The CDR3 DNA follows: TGTGCCAGTAGTATCTCTCAGGGTGGGCGGCAGCCCCAGCATTTT. Its translation: CASSISQGGRQPQHF.

The chain combines TRBV11-1 with TRBJ2-2, with D perhaps assigned TRBD1 or TRBD2 (6 bases each). Germline V gene data show CDR1 as SGHAT and CDR2 as FQDESV (reference sequence). There are 15 residues in the CDR3. V was clipped by 5 bases and J by 4 bases, with 14 bases between them. The CDR3 region has the DNA TGTGCCAGCAGCCGAGGGGGGTACGGCACCGGGGAGCTGTTTTTT. This encodes CASSRGGYGTGELFF.

V usage is TRBV28 and J usage is TRBJ1-2; 7 nucleotides align to TRBD1. Germline CDR1 reads MDHEN; CDR2 reads SYDVKM. After removal of 3 bases from V and 5 bases from J, the junction contained 6 bases not matched to a gene. This CDR3 has 14 residues. CDR3 bases: TGTGCCAGCAGTTTTAGACAGGGTCTATATGGCTACACCTTC. Protein sequence: CASSFRQGLYGYTF.

The chain uses TRBV19 and TRBJ2-1, with TRBD2 matching 9 bases. Germline CDR1 reads LNHDA; CDR2 reads SQIVND (reference sequence). Losses at the gene ends were 3 bases for V and 6 bases for J; bases not matched to a gene: 3. This CDR3 has 14 residues. DNA of the CDR3: TGTGCCAGTAGTATTAGCGGGAGTCTCAATGAGCAGTTCTTC. Translating gives CASSISGSLNEQFF.

The chain has TRBV11-2 and TRBJ2-1, with D possibly matching TRBD1 (5 bases). CDR3 length: 14 amino acids. V was clipped by 4 bases and J by 5 bases, with 12 bases between them. Germline V gene data show CDR1 as SGHAT and CDR2 as FQNNGV. CDR3 sequence: CASSSLRANNEQFF. The CDR3 bases are TGTGCCAGCAGCTCCCTCAGGGCTAACAATGAGCAGTTCTTC.

This sequence joins TRBV11-2 and TRBJ2-7; D is uncertain. The CDR3 is 12 amino acids. The ends were cut back, 5 bases at V and 2 bases at J, with 7 bases in the middle. Germline lookup yields CDR1 SGHAT and CDR2 FQNNGV. CDR3 region: CASSQTPYEQYF. Here the CDR3 DNA reads TGTGCCAGCAGCCAAACCCCCTACGAGCAGTACTTC.

The chain couples TRBV7-3 to TRBJ2-1, with a weak D call TRBD2 (5 bases). CDR3 length: 16 amino acids. Trimming removed 2 bases at V and 0 bases at J, with 11 bases between. From germline, CDR1 is SGHTA and CDR2 FQGTGA. CDR3 DNA: TGTGCCAGCAGCTTACGAGCCGCGGGCTCCTACAATGAGCAGTTCTTC. This gives the protein CASSLRAAGSYNEQFF.

The chain is built from TRBV5-4 and TRBJ2-5; D remains unclear. Germline V gives CDR1 SGHNT, CDR2 YYREEE (reference sequence). The CDR3 is 13 residues long. The V end was cut by 4 bases, the J end by 2 bases, with 9 bases between. The CDR3 coding sequence is TGTGCCAGCAGCCTCGGGCCTCAAGAGACCCAGTACTTC. The encoded protein is CASSLGPQETQYF.

This sequence joins TRBV7-2 and TRBJ1-1, with a weak D call TRBD1 (5 bases). Germline V gene lookup returns CDR1 SGHTA and CDR2 FQGNSA. This CDR3 region has 16 residues. Trimming pared 0 bases from V and 4 bases from J, leaving 15 bases between. CDR3 sequence reads: CASSLAVWGLGTEAFF. CDR3 DNA sequence: TGTGCCAGCAGCTTAGCAGTGTGGGGGTTGGGCACTGAAGCTTTCTTT.

The chain employs TRBV27 and TRBJ1-2; D gene uncertain. The length of the CDR3 is 13 residues. Germline assignment: CDR1 MNHEY and CDR2 SMNVEV (reference sequence). Trimming took off 4 bases at V and 4 bases at J, with 10 bases between the two ends. CDR3: CASSSRTGYGYTF. Here the CDR3 DNA reads TGTGCCAGCAGTTCACGGACGGGCTATGGCTACACCTTC.

J is TRBJ2-7 and V is TRBV19, with TRBD1 matching 7 bases. Germline V gene lookup returns CDR1 LNHDA and CDR2 SQIVND (reference sequence). The CDR3 totals 15 residues. V gave up 5 bases and J gave up 4 bases; unmatched junction bases: 11. In nucleotides, the CDR3 is TGTGCCAGTAGTGCTTATAACCAGGGGGTATACGAGCAGTACTTC. Translated, it gives CASSAYNQGVYEQYF. Drawing the rest from reference TRBV19 and TRBJ2-7, the complete variable domain is DGGITQSPKYLFRKEGQNVTLSCEQNLNHDAMYWYRQDPGQGLRLIYYSQIVNDFQKGDIAEGYSVSREKKESFPLTVTSAQKNPTAFYLCASSAYNQGVYEQYFGPGTRLTVT.

CDR3 in amino acids: CASSLARKETQYF. The CDR3 nucleotides read TGTGCCAGCAGCTTAGCACGGAAGGAGACCCAGTACTTC. This chain connects TRBV7-7 to TRBJ2-5, with no clear D. From germline, CDR1 is SSHAT and CDR2 FNYEAQ (reference sequence). The CDR3 totals 13 residues. The germline V and J ends were trimmed by 0 bases and 5 bases, with 7 bases remaining between them.

This sequence joins TRBV5-5 and TRBJ1-3, with a weak D call TRBD1 (5 bases). The V and J ends lost 2 bases and 2 bases respectively, with 8 bases between them. Per the germline V gene, CDR1 is SGHKS and CDR2 is YYEKEE (reference sequence). This CDR3 spans 14 amino acids. CDR3 in amino acids: CASSFVGAGNTIYF. DNA of the CDR3: TGTGCCAGCAGCTTTGTAGGGGCTGGAAACACCATATATTTT.

The chain couples TRBV2 to TRBJ1-5; D is ambiguous. CDR1 is SNHLY, CDR2 FYNNEI, per germline. The V and J ends lost 6 bases and 0 bases respectively, with 9 bases between them. This CDR3 has 14 amino acids. For the CDR3, the DNA is TGTGCCAGCAGCCCGGACGTTAGCAATCAGCCCCAGCATTTT. Translating it yields CASSPDVSNQPQHF. The whole variable domain, filled in from reference TRBV2 and TRBJ1-5, reads EPEVTQTPSHQVTQMGQEVILRCVPISNHLYFYWYRQILGQKVEFLVSFYNNEISEKSEIFDDQFSVERPDGSNFTLKIRSTKLEDSAMYFCASSPDVSNQPQHFGDGTRLSIL.

The chain employs TRBV28 and TRBJ2-3, with 9 positions matching TRBD2. Trimming cost V 0 bases and J 2 bases; bases outside gene matches: 9. The V gene's germline CDR1 is MDHEN and CDR2 SYDVKM. The CDR3 is 18 amino acids. The CDR3 here is CASSLWGGGRVATDTQYF. The CDR3 coding sequence is TGTGCCAGCAGTTTATGGGGCGGCGGGAGGGTCGCCACAGATACGCAGTATTTT. Looking up the rest from reference TRBV28 and TRBJ2-3 gives the full variable domain: DVKVTQSSRYLVKRTGEKVFLECVQDMDHENMFWYRQDPGLGLRLIYFSYDVKMKEKGDIPEGYSVSREKKERFSLILESASTNQTSMYLCASSLWGGGRVATDTQYFGPGTRLTVL.